Listed below are T cell receptor beta chains from one sample, sequenced in a study of blood T cells in healthy people across ages. Each CDR3 protein gets one entry after TCRdb re-called the 5' RACE reads with MiXCR. This sample has around 800,000 distinct CDR3 sequences, with 20% to 30% found just once. These data also formed part of another study, on T cells of mothers and their children.

Sequences were obtained from blood. These receptors all come from a boy between 10 and 17 years old in good health. CDR3s include the opening cysteine and the closing phenylalanine or tryptophan. The D gene is left open where the match is weak. Clone size is given for some rows only: seen once, a few or many times, or a class if the clone is expanded.

clone size	D gene	V gene	J gene	CDR3 protein	CDR3 DNA
-	-	TRBV5-1	TRBJ2-5	CASRVGDSSRTQYF	TGCGCCAGCAGGGTGGGAGACAGTTCCCGGACCCAGTACTTC
few	TRBD1	TRBV12-3/TRBV12-4	TRBJ2-7	CASSPLPGQGAVYEQYF	TGTGCCAGCAGCCCTCTTCCGGGACAGGGGGCGGTCTACGAGCAGTACTTC
few	-	TRBV7-6	TRBJ2-1	CASSLVTRDEQFF	TGTGCCAGCAGCTTAGTGACCCGCGATGAGCAGTTCTTC
-	-	TRBV9	TRBJ2-7	CASRETTGRPYEQYF	TGTGCCAGCAGAGAGACCACAGGGAGGCCCTACGAGCAGTACTTC
few	TRBD2	TRBV28	TRBJ2-5	CASSVVLAGPEGTQYF	TGTGCCAGCAGTGTTGTTCTAGCGGGGCCGGAAGGGACCCAGTACTTC
-	-	TRBV20-1	TRBJ2-7	CSARTYREASPYF	TGCAGTGCTAGAACTTACAGGGAGGCGTCCCCGTACTTC
-	TRBD1	TRBV20-1	TRBJ1-2	CSAFSTDRNTDYGYTF	TGCAGTGCTTTTTCAACGGACAGGAATACTGACTATGGCTACACCTTC
few	-	TRBV12-3/TRBV12-4	TRBJ2-4	CASSLRAKIAIQYF	TGTGCCAGCAGTTTAAGGGCAAAAATAGCCATTCAGTACTTC
few	TRBD1	TRBV5-1	TRBJ1-1	CASSTGQGGMNTEAFF	TGCGCCAGCAGCACCGGACAGGGTGGCATGAACACTGAAGCTTTCTTT
-	TRBD1	TRBV12-5	TRBJ2-3	CASGLGQGPDTQYF	TGTGCTAGTGGTCTTGGACAGGGCCCAGATACGCAGTATTTT
-	TRBD1	TRBV7-3	TRBJ1-2	CASSQSGTEDYGYTF	TGTGCCAGCAGCCAATCCGGGACAGAGGACTATGGCTACACCTTC
few	TRBD2	TRBV5-1	TRBJ2-5	CASRSLAGRTQETQYF	TGCGCCAGCAGGTCTCTAGCGGGGAGGACCCAAGAGACCCAGTACTTC
-	-	TRBV20-1	TRBJ2-5	CSRRGGNQETQYF	TGCAGCCGCAGGGGGGGAAACCAAGAGACCCAGTACTTC
-	-	TRBV6-5	TRBJ1-1	CASSYSTLGHGNTEAFF	TGTGCCAGCAGTTACTCGACTCTTGGACACGGGAACACTGAAGCTTTCTTT
few	TRBD2	TRBV12-3/TRBV12-4	TRBJ2-5	CASSLGVAGMQETQYF	TGTGCCAGCAGTTTAGGGGTAGCGGGGATGCAAGAGACCCAGTACTTC
-	-	TRBV6-2/TRBV6-3	TRBJ1-4	CASSSQLTGAKLFF	TGTGCCAGCAGTTCGCAATTAACAGGAGCTAAACTGTTTTTT
-	-	TRBV29-1	TRBJ2-7	CSVEESYEQYF	TGCAGCGTTGAAGAGTCCTACGAGCAGTACTTC
many	-	TRBV29-1	TRBJ2-5	CSEGGRTGETQYF	TGCAGCGAGGGGGGCAGGACGGGTGAGACCCAGTACTTC
-	-	TRBV28	TRBJ2-5	CASSILGGGPQETQYF	TGTGCCAGCAGTATCCTCGGAGGGGGGCCCCAAGAGACCCAGTACTTC
few	TRBD2	TRBV13	TRBJ2-3	CASSARGTSGDFLATDTQYF	TGTGCCAGCAGCGCTCGCGGAACTAGCGGGGATTTTTTAGCCACAGATACGCAGTATTTT
-	-	TRBV20-1	TRBJ2-7	CSARRFSGSSDYEQYF	TGCAGTGCTAGACGGTTTTCCGGGAGTTCGGACTACGAGCAGTACTTC
few	-	TRBV25-1	TRBJ2-7	CASTPNEQYF	TGTGCCAGCACCCCTAACGAGCAGTACTTC
-	TRBD1	TRBV28	TRBJ1-5	CASSIRGFNQPQHF	TGTGCCAGCAGTATCAGGGGGTTTAATCAGCCCCAGCATTTT
-	TRBD1	TRBV11-2	TRBJ1-2	CASSPPGGGSSRGYTF	TGTGCCAGCAGCCCCCCGGGAGGGGGCTCCTCTCGGGGCTACACCTTC
few	TRBD1	TRBV5-5	TRBJ1-2	CASSLAPGQGLGGYTF	TGTGCCAGCAGCTTGGCTCCGGGACAGGGATTAGGAGGCTACACCTTC
many	-	TRBV7-9	TRBJ2-7	CASSQAGAYEQYF	TGTGCCAGCAGCCAAGCGGGCGCCTACGAGCAGTACTTC
few	-	TRBV7-2	TRBJ2-5	CASSFDPVGETQYF	TGTGCCAGCAGCTTCGACCCGGTCGGTGAGACCCAGTACTTC
-	-	TRBV20-1	TRBJ2-3	CSASGVGAISTDTQYF	TGCAGTGCTAGTGGGGTTGGGGCGATTAGCACAGATACGCAGTATTTT
-	-	TRBV20-1	TRBJ1-2	CSVSEFANYGYTF	TGCAGTGTATCGGAATTCGCTAACTATGGCTACACCTTC
few	-	TRBV5-1	TRBJ2-7	CASSREGSGDEQYF	TGCGCCAGCAGCCGGGAAGGGTCGGGGGACGAGCAGTACTTC
few	-	TRBV19	TRBJ2-1	CASWEGAYNEQFF	TGTGCCAGTTGGGAGGGGGCCTACAATGAGCAGTTCTTC
-	-	TRBV28	TRBJ2-3	CASSLPSFGTDTQYF	TGTGCCAGCAGTTTACCCTCATTCGGCACAGATACGCAGTATTTT
few	TRBD1	TRBV18	TRBJ1-2	CASSPPDRGNYGYTF	TGTGCCAGCTCACCACCGGACAGGGGAAACTATGGCTACACCTTC
few	TRBD2	TRBV20-1	TRBJ2-3	CSAKAGGSTDTQYF	TGCAGTGCCAAAGCGGGGGGTAGCACAGATACGCAGTATTTT
-	TRBD1	TRBV6-1	TRBJ2-5	CASGYQTGKETQYF	TGTGCCAGCGGATATCAGACAGGGAAAGAGACCCAGTACTTC
-	-	TRBV25-1	TRBJ1-2	CASPKGGTGYTF	TGTGCCAGCCCAAAGGGAGGGACTGGCTACACCTTC
few	-	TRBV7-3	TRBJ2-2	CASSLSAAGELFF	TGTGCCAGCAGCTTATCAGCGGCCGGGGAGCTGTTTTTT
few	TRBD1	TRBV29-1	TRBJ1-1	CSAPAGGTEAFF	TGCAGCGCCCCCGCAGGGGGCACTGAAGCTTTCTTT
-	-	TRBV6-4	TRBJ2-5	CASMDLEETQYF	TGTGCCAGTATGGACCTGGAAGAGACCCAGTACTTC
few	-	TRBV5-1	TRBJ1-3	CASSMQGEASDTIYF	TGCGCCAGCAGCATGCAGGGAGAAGCCTCGGACACCATATATTTT
-	-	TRBV6-1	TRBJ1-1	CASMGRSSGTEAFF	TGTGCCAGCATGGGGCGATCCTCGGGAACTGAAGCTTTCTTT
few	TRBD1	TRBV2	TRBJ2-4	CASTGQGANIQYF	TGTGCCAGCACAGGACAGGGGGCGAACATTCAGTACTTC
few	-	TRBV6-5	TRBJ1-2	CASRNRAGTYGYTF	TGTGCCAGCAGGAACAGGGCAGGGACCTATGGCTACACCTTC
-	TRBD2	TRBV7-2	TRBJ2-5	CASSSLFAGEETQYF	TGTGCCAGCAGCTCCCTTTTTGCGGGGGAAGAGACCCAGTACTTC
-	-	TRBV30	TRBJ1-5	CAWSHGGNQPQHF	TGTGCCTGGAGTCACGGGGGCAATCAGCCCCAGCATTTT
few	-	TRBV12-3/TRBV12-4	TRBJ2-5	CASSSLSTETQYF	TGTGCCAGCAGTTCCCTAAGTACAGAGACCCAGTACTTC
-	TRBD1	TRBV7-9	TRBJ2-5	CASTLTGSQETQYF	TGTGCCAGCACCCTGACAGGGTCTCAAGAGACCCAGTACTTC
-	TRBD2	TRBV7-9	TRBJ2-5	CASSGGRLAGPKETQYF	TGTGCCAGCAGCGGAGGGAGACTAGCTGGTCCCAAAGAGACCCAGTACTTC
few	-	TRBV5-1	TRBJ2-3	CASSLGGFGGTDTQYF	TGCGCCAGCAGCTTGGGGGGGTTTGGGGGCACAGATACGCAGTATTTT
few	-	TRBV12-3/TRBV12-4	TRBJ2-4	CASTTFPGKNIQYF	TGTGCCAGCACGACCTTTCCGGGCAAAAACATTCAGTACTTC
-	-	TRBV12-3/TRBV12-4	TRBJ2-7	CASSRLGRVYEQYF	TGTGCCAGCAGTCGACTGGGACGGGTCTACGAGCAGTACTTC
few	TRBD2	TRBV28	TRBJ2-2	CASSFGRVRNRLTGELFF	TGTGCCAGCAGTTTTGGGAGGGTTCGAAATAGACTTACCGGGGAGCTGTTTTTT
few	TRBD1	TRBV28	TRBJ2-7	CASSSGQGSEQHF	TGTGCCTCTTCCAGCGGACAGGGCAGCGAGCAGCACTTC